The 2 T cell receptor beta chains presented below share a single source sample, sequenced in a study of CD8+CD57+ T cells in acquired aplastic anemia. No antigens are known for them. The template for TCR beta VDJ and CDR3 sequence profiling was genomic DNA. MiXCR, run by TCRdb on the reads, gives a single entry per CDR3 protein. This sample has about 20,000 distinct CDR3 sequences; 40% occur once, and the top ten carry around 87%. Those patients picked for sequencing had displayed CD8+CD57+ cell expansion on flow cytometry. Findings of the study overall: Total CD4+ and CD8+ pools in patients were more diverse than the CD8+CD57+ cells of those patients.

Sequenced input: CD8+CD57+ T cells sorted from PBMCs. The subset was: bead-enriched CD8+CD57+ effector memory T cells from SAA patients. These receptors were taken from a human donor with aplastic anemia.

This clonotype was seen a few times. The chain is built from TRBV6-5 and TRBJ2-2; 7 positions agree with TRBD2. The CDR3 has 15 amino acids. J was trimmed by 4 bases and V by 3 bases; bases with no gene match: 5. From germline, CDR1 is MNHEY and CDR2 SVGAGI. The DNA of the CDR3 is TGTGCCAGCAGTTATATTAGCGGGTCCACCGGGGAGCTGTTTTTT. It translates to CASSYISGSTGELFF.

J is TRBJ2-6 and V is TRBV20-1, with 7 bases fitting TRBD1. Germline V lookup: CDR1 DFQATT, CDR2 SNEGSKA (reference sequence). This CDR3 spans 16 amino acids. After removal of 4 bases from V and 4 bases from J, the junction contained 10 bases not matched to a gene. In DNA, the CDR3 is TGCAGTGCTAAGCATAACAGGGGATCGGGGGCCAACGTCCTGACTTTC. Its protein is CSAKHNRGSGANVLTF.